Listed below are T cell receptor beta chains from one sample, sequenced in a study of breast tumors, draining lymph nodes, adjacent tissues. From the multiplex PCR reads, TCRdb called clonotypes with MiXCR, one entry per CDR3 protein. The sample shows about 140,000 distinct CDR3 sequences, about 31% of them seen only once. The sample was axillary lymph node tissue. The receptors come from a female donor with breast cancer. Some clones in this sample may be carry-over from other donors' samples. Both conserved end residues are part of each CDR3. Each record gives: J gene, clone size, V gene, D gene, CDR3 protein, CDR3 DNA. A D gene is named only where the DNA matches it firmly. Some rows have no size entry. The others give once, few or many, or a class for an expanded clone.

J: TRBJ1-5; size: .; V: TRBV24-1; D: TRBD1; CDR3: CATSDSTGSSQPQHF; DNA: TGTGCCACCAGTGATTCGACAGGGTCCTCTCAGCCCCAGCATTTT
J: TRBJ1-6; size: many; V: TRBV4-3; D: .; CDR3: CASSQDSPNSPLHF; DNA: TGCGCCAGCAGCCAAGATTCTCCCAATTCACCCCTCCACTTT
J: TRBJ2-2; size: many; V: TRBV12-3/TRBV12-4; D: .; CDR3: CASSFGRVTGELFF; DNA: TGTGCCAGCAGTTTTGGTAGGGTCACCGGGGAGCTGTTTTTT
J: TRBJ2-2; size: .; V: TRBV24-1; D: .; CDR3: CATSVGGGTGELFF; DNA: TGTGCCACCAGTGTCGGAGGGGGCACCGGGGAGCTGTTTTTT
J: TRBJ1-3; size: many; V: TRBV28; D: .; CDR3: CASSYGGTIYF; DNA: TGTGCCAGCAGTTACGGTGGCACCATATATTTT
J: TRBJ2-1; size: many; V: TRBV6-2/TRBV6-3; D: .; CDR3: CASKNEQFF; DNA: TGTGCCAGCAAAAATGAGCAGTTCTTC
J: TRBJ2-2; size: many; V: TRBV2; D: .; CDR3: CASSGGNTNTGELFF; DNA: TGTGCCAGCAGTGGAGGGAATACGAACACCGGGGAGCTGTTTTTT
J: TRBJ2-5; size: .; V: TRBV5-8; D: TRBD1; CDR3: CASLGGTGAVQETQYF; DNA: TGTGCCAGCCTGGGGGGGACAGGGGCAGTCCAAGAGACCCAGTACTTC
J: TRBJ1-1; size: .; V: TRBV28; D: .; CDR3: CASIPNRATEAFF; DNA: TGTGCCAGCATACCCAACAGGGCCACTGAAGCTTTCTTT
J: TRBJ2-6; size: many; V: TRBV4-1; D: .; CDR3: CASSQAGSGANVLTF; DNA: TGCGCCAGCAGCCAAGCGGGTTCTGGGGCCAACGTCCTGACTTTC
J: TRBJ1-4; size: many; V: TRBV25-1; D: .; CDR3: CASSDYINEKLFF; DNA: TGTGCCAGCAGTGACTACATCAATGAAAAACTGTTTTTT
J: TRBJ2-1; size: many; V: TRBV14; D: TRBD1; CDR3: CASSQMTGGYNEQFF; DNA: TGTGCCAGCAGCCAGATGACAGGGGGCTACAATGAGCAGTTCTTC
J: TRBJ1-2; size: many; V: TRBV18; D: .; CDR3: CASSPQDSSTYGYTF; DNA: TGTGCCAGCTCACCGCAGGACAGCTCAACGTATGGCTACACCTTC
J: TRBJ2-3; size: .; V: TRBV11-2; D: TRBD2; CDR3: CASSFTGTRSAGTTQYF; DNA: TGTGCCAGCAGCTTCACCGGGACTAGAAGCGCCGGTACGACGCAGTATTTT
J: TRBJ1-2; size: .; V: TRBV12-3/TRBV12-4; D: .; CDR3: CASSLDRRLYGYTF; DNA: TGTGCCAGCAGTTTAGACAGACGGCTCTATGGCTACACCTTC
J: TRBJ2-4; size: .; V: TRBV7-3; D: .; CDR3: CASRNCKNYF; DNA: TGTGCCAGCAGAAATTGCAAGAATTACTTC
J: TRBJ2-1; size: many; V: TRBV19; D: TRBD2; CDR3: CASSQPRLAGAYNEQFF; DNA: TGTGCCAGTAGTCAACCCCGACTAGCGGGGGCCTACAATGAGCAGTTCTTC
J: TRBJ1-4; size: many; V: TRBV19; D: .; CDR3: CASSIVEDIGEKLFF; DNA: TGTGCCAGTAGTATAGTGGAGGACATTGGTGAAAAACTGTTTTTT
J: TRBJ2-1; size: .; V: TRBV20-1; D: TRBD2; CDR3: CSARTWAGGPHEQFF; DNA: TGCAGTGCTAGAACGTGGGCGGGAGGGCCGCATGAGCAGTTCTTC
J: TRBJ2-3; size: many; V: TRBV29-1; D: .; CDR3: CSVLAGTDTQYF; DNA: TGCAGCGTTCTCGCGGGCACAGATACGCAGTATTTT
J: TRBJ1-6; size: many; V: TRBV6-1; D: .; CDR3: CASSEGRVSPLHF; DNA: TGTGCCAGCAGTGAAGGAAGGGTTTCACCCCTCCACTTT
J: TRBJ1-6; size: many; V: TRBV27; D: .; CDR3: CASLRTFHSSYNSPLHF; DNA: TGTGCCAGCCTTAGGACATTCCATAGCTCCTATAATTCACCCCTCCACTTT
J: TRBJ2-7; size: many; V: TRBV6-6; D: .; CDR3: CASSYSAYEQYF; DNA: TGTGCCAGCAGTTACTCGGCCTACGAGCAGTACTTC
J: TRBJ2-5; size: many; V: TRBV12-3/TRBV12-4; D: TRBD2; CDR3: CASSLDRLAGRGTQYF; DNA: TGTGCCAGCAGTTTAGATCGCCTAGCGGGGCGGGGGACCCAGTACTTC
J: TRBJ1-1; size: .; V: TRBV4-1; D: .; CDR3: CASSQETTMNTEAFF; DNA: TGCGCCAGCAGCCAAGAGACGACGATGAACACTGAAGCTTTCTTT
J: TRBJ1-1; size: .; V: TRBV10-1; D: .; CDR3: CASSARLTSEAFF; DNA: TGCGCCAGCAGTGCACGATTGACGAGTGAAGCTTTCTTT
J: TRBJ2-1; size: many; V: TRBV5-1; D: .; CDR3: CASSLGSEGNEQFF; DNA: TGCGCCAGCAGCTTGGGTTCCGAAGGCAATGAGCAGTTCTTC
J: TRBJ2-3; size: .; V: TRBV7-9; D: TRBD1; CDR3: CASSPGTETDTQYF; DNA: TGTGCCAGCAGCCCCGGGACAGAAACAGATACGCAGTATTTT
J: TRBJ1-6; size: many; V: TRBV10-3; D: .; CDR3: CAISDSGQTNSPLHF; DNA: TGTGCCATCAGTGACTCCGGCCAGACTAATTCACCCCTCCACTTT
J: TRBJ1-3; size: many; V: TRBV6-6; D: TRBD1; CDR3: CASSTGAGNTIYF; DNA: TGTGCCAGCAGCACAGGGGCTGGAAACACCATATATTTT
J: TRBJ1-4; size: many; V: TRBV6-1; D: .; CDR3: CASSPYLATNEKLFF; DNA: TGTGCCAGCAGTCCCTATCTTGCAACTAATGAAAAACTGTTTTTT
J: TRBJ1-5; size: many; V: TRBV6-1; D: .; CDR3: CASSEEGEGQHF; DNA: TGTGCCAGCAGTGAAGAAGGGGAGGGCCAGCATTTT
J: TRBJ2-5; size: many; V: TRBV14; D: .; CDR3: CASSQVRQQETQSF; DNA: TGTGCCAGCAGCCAGGTCCGTCAACAAGAGACCCAGTCCTTC
J: TRBJ2-3; size: .; V: TRBV20-1; D: TRBD2; CDR3: CSARPGGDADTQYF; DNA: TGCAGTGCTAGACCCGGGGGGGACGCAGATACGCAGTATTTT
J: TRBJ2-1; size: .; V: TRBV29-1; D: TRBD2; CDR3: CSLVVGGAGEQFF; DNA: TGCAGCTTAGTAGTCGGGGGGGCAGGTGAGCAGTTCTTC
J: TRBJ2-1; size: .; V: TRBV6-2/TRBV6-3; D: .; CDR3: CASSYSSVRGEQFF; DNA: TGTGCCAGCAGTTACTCTTCCGTCCGTGGTGAGCAGTTCTTC
J: TRBJ1-6; size: many; V: TRBV7-2; D: .; CDR3: CASSHTEKNSPLHF; DNA: TGTGCCAGCAGCCATACAGAGAAAAATTCACCCCTCCACTTT
J: TRBJ2-2; size: few; V: TRBV27; D: .; CDR3: CASSFKRPTGTFNTGELFF; DNA: TGTGCCAGCAGTTTCAAAAGACCAACAGGGACCTTTAACACCGGGGAGCTGTTTTTT
J: TRBJ2-5; size: many; V: TRBV7-9; D: .; CDR3: CASSLGVGDGETQYF; DNA: TGTGCCAGCAGCTTAGGGGTGGGGGACGGAGAGACCCAGTACTTC
J: TRBJ2-5; size: many; V: TRBV6-2/TRBV6-3; D: TRBD2; CDR3: CASSSGLAWETQYF; DNA: TGTGCCAGCAGTTCGGGACTAGCCTGGGAGACCCAGTACTTC
J: TRBJ2-4; size: .; V: TRBV6-2/TRBV6-3; D: .; CDR3: CASSYSSFPGQYF; DNA: TGTGCCAGCAGTTACTCGAGTTTCCCGGGACAGTACTTC
J: TRBJ1-6; size: many; V: TRBV7-3; D: .; CDR3: CAFGQTSSYNSPLHF; DNA: TGTGCCTTCGGACAGACGAGCTCCTATAATTCACCCCTCCACTTT
J: TRBJ1-6; size: .; V: TRBV20-1; D: TRBD1; CDR3: CSQPPGQGTTLHF; DNA: TGCAGTCAGCCCCCGGGACAGGGGACAACCCTCCACTTT
J: TRBJ1-4; size: many; V: TRBV19; D: TRBD1; CDR3: CASSIGGQPNEKLFF; DNA: TGTGCCAGTAGTATAGGGGGACAGCCTAATGAAAAACTGTTTTTT
J: TRBJ2-1; size: .; V: TRBV20-1; D: TRBD2; CDR3: CSARAFGGSSYNEQFF; DNA: TGCAGTGCTAGAGCCTTCGGCGGGAGCTCCTACAATGAGCAGTTCTTC
J: TRBJ1-1; size: .; V: TRBV9; D: .; CDR3: CASSALGGLAFF; DNA: TGTGCCAGCAGCGCCCTGGGCGGGCTGGCTTTCTTT
J: TRBJ2-3; size: .; V: TRBV20-1; D: .; CDR3: CSAGRGGSSTDTQYF; DNA: TGCAGTGCTGGACGTGGAGGCTCTAGCACAGATACGCAGTATTTT
J: TRBJ2-1; size: .; V: TRBV5-1; D: TRBD2; CDR3: CASSLAPGLGGHEQFF; DNA: TGCGCCAGCAGCTTGGCCCCAGGACTAGGTGGGCATGAGCAGTTCTTC
J: TRBJ2-2; size: many; V: TRBV11-2; D: .; CDR3: CASSPGQWAANTGELFF; DNA: TGTGCCAGCAGCCCTGGGCAGTGGGCTGCGAACACCGGGGAGCTGTTTTTT
J: TRBJ1-5; size: many; V: TRBV16; D: .; CDR3: CASSQRGNQPQHF; DNA: TGTGCCAGCAGCCAACGGGGAAATCAGCCCCAGCATTTT
J: TRBJ1-6; size: many; V: TRBV20-1; D: TRBD1; CDR3: CSARDRGGSPLHF; DNA: TGCAGTGCCAGGGACAGGGGAGGTTCACCCCTCCACTTT
J: TRBJ1-3; size: many; V: TRBV7-8; D: .; CDR3: CASSLAAGGNTIYF; DNA: TGTGCCAGCAGCTTAGCGGCCGGTGGAAACACCATATATTTT
J: TRBJ2-1; size: .; V: TRBV28; D: TRBD2; CDR3: CASRKGTSGGYNEQFF; DNA: TGTGCCAGCAGAAAAGGGACTAGCGGGGGTTACAATGAGCAGTTCTTC
J: TRBJ2-1; size: .; V: TRBV11-1; D: .; CDR3: CASSPKGRYNEQFF; DNA: TGTGCCAGTTCCCCCAAGGGGCGCTACAATGAGCAGTTCTTC
J: TRBJ1-2; size: many; V: TRBV12-3/TRBV12-4; D: .; CDR3: CASSLIVNYGYTF; DNA: TGTGCCAGCAGTTTGATAGTAAACTATGGCTACACCTTC
J: TRBJ2-2; size: .; V: TRBV7-2; D: TRBD1; CDR3: CASSFEGQGNTGELFF; DNA: TGTGCCAGCAGCTTCGAAGGACAGGGTAACACCGGGGAGCTGTTTTTT